This paragraph covers one TCR beta chain sequence. Per germline, CDR1 GTSNPN and CDR2 SVGIG (reference sequence). V dropped 2 bases and J dropped 3 bases, with 13 bases sitting between them. This CDR3 is 14 amino acids long. Profiled with immunoSEQ multiplex PCR; TCRdb holds only in-frame clones, not every one. This table has around 240,000 clones, 65% appearing once. The data originate from a study of shared clonotypes between healthy human individuals. Sequencing was done on a sample of memory CD4+ T cells sorted from blood. The sample's subset: CD45RA-negative fraction. This rearrangement joins TRBV30 to TRBJ1-1; a possible D gene is TRBD1 (6 bases). The sequence came from a man aged 25-40 years in good health. CDR3 nucleotides: TGTGCCTGGAGTCCCATGGGGGCCTACACTGAAGCTTTCTTT. Its translation is CAWSPMGAYTEAFF.